These 27 T cell receptor beta chains were sequenced from one sample in a study of naive and memory T cell subsets. The library had UMIs added by 3' ligation of an oligonucleotide to TCR cDNA. Amplification of ligated cDNA took four PCR rounds with SP2 and nested alpha and beta constant primers. TCRdb analysed the 5' RACE reads with MiXCR anew, one entry per CDR3 protein. The sample includes 25,000 to 35,000 distinct CDR3 sequences, approximately 15% of them seen just once. Receptors were obtained from a female donor in good health.

The chain joins TRBV6-5 to TRBJ1-4, with unresolved D. V was shortened by 6 bases and J by 7 bases, with 12 bases between the two germline ends. The length of the CDR3 is 13 residues. From germline, CDR1 is MNHEY and CDR2 SVGAGI. This CDR3 is CASSHLNGEKLFF. DNA of the CDR3: TGTGCCAGCAGCCACCTTAATGGTGAAAAACTGTTTTTT.

V gene TRBV11-2 combines with J gene TRBJ2-2; a possible D gene is TRBD2 (5 bases). The germline V gene has CDR1 SGHAT and CDR2 FQNNGV. V was trimmed by 1 base and J by 1 base, leaving 7 bases between them. This CDR3 has 15 residues. The CDR3 is CASSLAGRNTGELFF. CDR3 in DNA: TGTGCCAGCAGCTTAGCGGGGAGGAACACCGGGGAGCTGTTTTTT. Variable domain in full (rest from reference TRBV11-2 and TRBJ2-2): EAGVAQSPRYKIIEKRQSVAFWCNPISGHATLYWYQQILGQGPKLLIQFQNNGVVDDSQLPKDRFSAERLKGVDSTLKIQPAKLEDSAVYLCASSLAGRNTGELFFGEGSRLTVL.

In its sample, this clonotype was seen many times. The genes are TRBV20-1 and TRBJ2-1, with TRBD2 as a possible D gene (6 bases). The CDR3 runs to 12 residues. Germline CDR1 DFQATT, CDR2 SNEGSKA (reference sequence). V was trimmed by 3 bases and J by 7 bases, leaving 10 bases between them. As DNA, the CDR3 is TGCAGTGCTAGCGGGGGAGGTAATGAGCAGTTCTTC. This encodes CSASGGGNEQFF.

This chain uses TRBV12-3 or TRBV12-4 with TRBJ2-3, with D perhaps TRBD2 (7 bases). The V and J ends lost 5 bases and 0 bases respectively, with 15 bases between them. This CDR3 is built from 16 residues. The CDR3 loop reads CASSLGGVSSTDTQYF. The CDR3 DNA is TGTGCCAGCAGTCTAGGGGGGGTGTCTAGCACAGATACGCAGTATTTT.

This clonotype was seen many times. The chain employs TRBV5-4 and TRBJ2-6; no clear D gene. The V gene's germline CDR1 is SGHNT and CDR2 YYREEE (reference sequence). The CDR3 runs 13 residues. The V gene lost 4 bases and the J gene lost 1 base, with 3 bases spanning the gap. This CDR3 reads CASSLSGANVLTF. DNA for the CDR3: TGTGCCAGCAGCCTTTCTGGGGCCAACGTCCTGACTTTC.

The chain couples TRBV5-1 to TRBJ1-1; the D gene is possibly TRBD1 (5 bases). CDR3 length: 15 residues. Germline-derived CDR1 and CDR2 are SGHRS and YFSETQ. V lost 0 bases to trimming and J lost 0 bases, with 9 bases between them. CDR3 region: CASSLVGGMNTEAFF. The CDR3 DNA sequence: TGCGCCAGCAGCTTGGTTGGGGGGATGAACACTGAAGCTTTCTTT.

CDR3 sequence (DNA): TGTGCAACCGGCAGTAAGGGGGGCCGGGAGCTGTTTTTT. As protein: CATGSKGGRELFF. The rearrangement links TRBV6-1 to TRBJ2-2; D tentatively reads TRBD1 or TRBD2 (6 bases each). Germline CDR1 reads MNHNS; CDR2 reads SASEGT. The CDR3 is made up of 13 amino acids.

The table lists this clonotype with many counts. The chain links TRBV20-1 to TRBJ2-1, with 9 bases lining up with TRBD1. The germline V gene encodes CDR1 DFQATT and CDR2 SNEGSKA (reference sequence). V was pared by 6 bases and J by 7 bases, with 7 bases of the junction left unmatched. The CDR3 is 13 amino acids. The CDR3 bases are TGCAGTGCACCGGGACAGGGCTCAAATGAGCAGTTCTTC. Translation: CSAPGQGSNEQFF.

The V and J genes are TRBV5-1 and TRBJ1-2, with TRBD1 identical over 11 bases. Germline lookup yields CDR1 SGHRS and CDR2 YFSETQ. Trimming cost V 0 bases and J 7 bases; bases outside gene matches: 5. The CDR3 loop spans 15 amino acids. CDR3 DNA: TGCGCCAGCAGCTTGGTAGGACAGGGGGCGCCTGGCTACACCTTC. The encoded protein is CASSLVGQGAPGYTF.

The chain is built from TRBV7-6 and TRBJ2-1; a possible D gene is TRBD1 (5 bases). Deletions cut 1 base from V and 10 bases from J, with 14 bases between. CDR1 SGHVS and CDR2 FNYEAQ come from the germline V gene. The CDR3 runs to 14 residues. The CDR3 is CASSLGARPGEQFF. The DNA of the CDR3 is TGTGCCAGCAGCTTAGGAGCGCGTCCAGGGGAGCAGTTCTTC. The whole variable domain, filled in from reference TRBV7-6 and TRBJ2-1, reads GAGVSQSPRYKVTKRGQDVALRCDPISGHVSLYWYRQALGQGPEFLTYFNYEAQQDKSGLPNDRFSAERPEGSISTLTIQRTEQRDSAMYRCASSLGARPGEQFFGPGTRLTVL.

There are many counts of this clonotype. The genes are TRBV20-1 and TRBJ2-3; perhaps D is TRBD1 or TRBD2 (6 bases each). The CDR3 contains 14 residues. Trimming took off 5 bases at V and 0 bases at J, with 12 bases between the two ends. Germline V gene sequence: CDR1 DFQATT, CDR2 SNEGSKA (reference sequence). The CDR3 coding sequence is TGCAGTGCTGGACCGGGGGCTAGCACAGATACGCAGTATTTT. It yields the protein CSAGPGASTDTQYF.

This clonotype was picked up a small number of times. V gene TRBV6-5 combines with J gene TRBJ2-3; 7 bases align to TRBD1. This CDR3 comprises 15 residues. V lost 0 bases, J lost 5 bases, and 5 bases stayed unmatched. In germline, CDR1 is MNHEY, CDR2 SVGAGI. Here the CDR3 DNA reads TGTGCCAGCAGTTACTCCCCTAGGGGGCAAGATACGCAGTATTTT. Translated: CASSYSPRGQDTQYF.

This clonotype was detected many times. This chain connects TRBV29-1 to TRBJ2-2; 8 nucleotides line up with TRBD1. Germline loops: CDR1 SQVTM, CDR2 ANQGSEA. The CDR3 has 16 residues. Trimming removed 3 bases from V and 7 bases from J; junction bases left unmatched: 13. The DNA of the CDR3 is TGCAGCGTTGATAGTCGGGACAGGAAAGGTCACGGGGAGCTGTTTTTT. Translated, it gives CSVDSRDRKGHGELFF.

CDR3 nucleotide sequence: TGTGCCAGCAGCCGAGGACAGTTTACCGAGCAGTACTTC. This sequence encodes CASSRGQFTEQYF. The chain has TRBV5-6 and TRBJ2-7, with D tentatively TRBD1 (6 bases). The CDR3 runs to 13 residues. Trimming stripped 4 bases from V and 6 bases from J, with 14 bases between. CDR1 and CDR2 (germline): SGHDT, YYEEEE. The variable domain in full, with the rest retrieved from reference TRBV5-6 and TRBJ2-7, is DAGVTQSPTHLIKTRGQQVTLRCSPKSGHDTVSWYQQALGQGPQFIFQYYEEEERQRGNFPDRFSGHQFPNYSSELNVNALLLGDSALYLCASSRGQFTEQYFGPGTRLTVT.

Comment on this clonotype: A much bigger clone sits one base away, suggesting this may be a read error. This rearrangement joins TRBV20-1 to TRBJ2-4; the D is unclear. Germline lookup yields CDR1 DFQATT and CDR2 SNEGSKA (reference sequence). The CDR3 has 14 residues. V was cut by 1 base and J by 6 bases, with 13 bases left in between. CDR3 loop: CSARGTRAGNIQYF. The CDR3 DNA reads as TGCAGTGCTAGAGGTACAAGGGCAGGAAACATTCAGTACTTC.

The CDR3 loop reads CASSFRQGGTDTQYF. CDR3 DNA sequence: TGTGCCAGCAGTTTCCGACAGGGGGGGACAGATACGCAGTATTTT. This chain joins TRBV12-3 or TRBV12-4 and TRBJ2-3; 9 bases are shared with TRBD1. With 3 bases clipped from V and 3 bases from J, the junction kept 4 bases outside the gene matches. The CDR3 has 15 amino acids.

V gene TRBV6-2 or TRBV6-3 combines with J gene TRBJ1-2; D is unresolved. Trimming left V 7 bases short and J 9 bases short, with 15 bases between. Germline CDR1 is MNHEY and CDR2 is SVGEGT. This CDR3 spans 12 amino acids. CDR3 in DNA: TGTGCCAGCACCAACGGTGGTTCGAGCTACACCTTC. The encoded protein is CASTNGGSSYTF.

This clonotype was seen ten or more times. The genes are TRBV6-1 and TRBJ2-1, with 9 bases lining up with TRBD1. Germline loops: CDR1 MNHNS, CDR2 SASEGT. Germline trimming cut 7 bases from V and 5 bases from J; bases unmatched to any gene: 6. CDR3 length: 14 residues. This CDR3 reads CASIVGQGNNEQFF. The CDR3 nucleotides read TGTGCCAGCATCGTGGGACAGGGAAACAATGAGCAGTTCTTC.

This clonotype came up many times. DNA for the CDR3: TGTGCCAGCAGCCAAGTCAGGGGTGGCGAGCAGTACTTC. Its translation is CASSQVRGGEQYF. The chain has TRBV14 and TRBJ2-7; a possible D gene is TRBD1 (6 bases). The germline gives CDR1 SGHDN, CDR2 FVKESK. The CDR3 is 13 residues long. The V gene lost 1 base and the J gene lost 6 bases, with 10 bases spanning the gap.

There are many counts of this clonotype. The chain couples TRBV5-5 to TRBJ1-5; TRBD1 might be the D (5 bases). The CDR3 has 16 amino acids. CDR1 and CDR2 (germline): SGHKS, YYEKEE (reference sequence). V lost 0 bases, J lost 1 base, and 11 bases lay in between. The CDR3 nucleotides read TGTGCCAGCAGCTTGGGTCCAAGGACAAGCAATCAGCCCCAGCATTTT. It translates to CASSLGPRTSNQPQHF. Looking up the rest from reference TRBV5-5 and TRBJ1-5 gives the full variable domain: DAGVTQSPTHLIKTRGQQVTLRCSPISGHKSVSWYQQVLGQGPQFIFQYYEKEERGRGNFPDRFSARQFPNYSSELNVNALLLGDSALYLCASSLGPRTSNQPQHFGDGTRLSIL.

The chain uses TRBV6-2 or TRBV6-3 and TRBJ1-1; TRBD1 is a possible D gene (5 bases). V shed 7 bases and J shed 11 bases, with 14 bases lying between them. The CDR3 is 11 amino acids. Germline V CDR1 and CDR2: MNHEY, SVGEGT. CDR3 region: CASKRLGDAFF. CDR3 nucleotide sequence: TGTGCCAGCAAACGACTCGGGGACGCTTTCTTT.

This clonotype was observed at least ten times. V and J are TRBV10-3 and TRBJ2-5; a possible D gene is TRBD2 (5 bases). Trimming removed 3 bases at V and 5 bases at J, with 10 bases between. Germline V gene sequence: CDR1 ENHRY, CDR2 SYGVKD. This CDR3 region has 13 residues. The CDR3 is CAISDWEKETQYF. In nucleotides, the CDR3 is TGTGCCATCAGTGATTGGGAGAAGGAGACCCAGTACTTC.

J is TRBJ2-1 and V is TRBV6-5; D is possibly TRBD1 or TRBD2 (5 bases each). Germline CDR1 MNHEY, CDR2 SVGAGI. This CDR3 spans 14 amino acids. V lost 5 bases to trimming and J lost 4 bases, with 12 bases between them. The CDR3 coding sequence is TGTGCCAGCAGTACGGGACGGGAATACAATGAGCAGTTCTTC. The encoded protein is CASSTGREYNEQFF.

This clonotype showed up just a few times. The V gene is TRBV12-3 or TRBV12-4, the J gene TRBJ1-2; TRBD1 might be the D (5 bases). There are 13 residues in the CDR3. Trimming removed 5 bases at V and 3 bases at J, with 10 bases between. CDR3 protein: CASSPAGHYGYTF. The CDR3 nucleotides are TGTGCCAGCAGTCCCGCGGGACACTATGGCTACACCTTC.

In the case of this clonotype: A much larger clonotype is one base distant, so this may be a read error. The rearrangement links TRBV13 to TRBJ1-1, with 9 bases lining up with TRBD1. Germline assignment: CDR1 PRHDT and CDR2 FYEKMQ (reference sequence). V lost 3 bases to trimming and J lost 5 bases; unmatched junction nucleotides: 4. There are 14 residues in the CDR3. The CDR3 sequence: CASSFGTGLTEAFF. As DNA, the CDR3 is TGTGCCAGCAGCTTCGGGACAGGGTTAACTGAAGCTTTCTTT.

In its sample, this clonotype was seen many times. The V gene is TRBV20-1, the J gene TRBJ2-7; 7 nucleotides match TRBD1. CDR1 DFQATT and CDR2 SNEGSKA come from the germline V gene (reference sequence). This CDR3 is built from 14 residues. With 6 bases clipped from V and 3 bases from J, the junction kept 11 bases outside the gene matches. The CDR3, as DNA: TGCAGTGCCCGGAAGACAGGGATGAGCTACGAGCAGTACTTC. Protein sequence: CSARKTGMSYEQYF.

This clonotype has at least ten counts. The chain links TRBV6-9 to TRBJ2-6; D unclear. The CDR3 is 18 residues long. Trimming took 8 bases from V and 5 from J, leaving 25 bases between them. Per the germline V gene, CDR1 is MNHGY and CDR2 is SVAAGI. The CDR3 spells CASAAGPSSLSRANVLTF. In DNA, the CDR3 is TGTGCCAGCGCCGCTGGACCGAGCAGCTTGTCGCGGGCCAACGTCCTGACTTTC.